A single sample gave rise to the 30 T cell receptor beta chains below, sequenced in a study of human T cells and chemical hapten exposure. Indicated time point: patch test 2, 6 weeks after DPC sensitization. Treatment denoted: therapeutic diphenylcyclopropenone sensitization with weekly scalp DPC. TCRdb redid the calling of the RACE reads with MiXCR, one entry per CDR3 protein. The sample has approximately 82,000 distinct CDR3 sequences; approximately 7% are singletons. The sequenced sample was whole blood, obtained in connection with sensitization to the hapten diphenylcyclopropenone (DPC). The receptors derive from a woman in her twenties or thirties with alopecia areata. Some clones in this sample may be carry-over from other donors' samples.

This clonotype was detected ten times or more. This rearrangement joins TRBV7-9 to TRBJ1-5; 7 bases map to TRBD1. Germline trimming cut 5 bases from V and 1 base from J; bases unmatched to any gene: 2. The germline V gene encodes CDR1 SEHNR and CDR2 FQNEAQ (reference sequence). The CDR3 is 14 amino acids. The CDR3 protein is CASSADRSNQPQHF. The DNA of the CDR3 is TGTGCCAGCAGCGCGGACAGGAGCAATCAGCCCCAGCATTTT. The full variable domain, with the rest looked up from reference TRBV7-9 and TRBJ1-5, is DTGVSQNPRHKITKRGQNVTFRCDPISEHNRLYWYRQTLGQGPEFLTYFQNEAQLEKSRLLSDRFSAERPKGSFSTLEIQRTEQGDSAMYLCASSADRSNQPQHFGDGTRLSIL.

This clonotype was recorded many times. V usage is TRBV5-6 and J usage is TRBJ2-2, with unresolved D. Germline V gene lookup returns CDR1 SGHDT and CDR2 YYEEEE. The CDR3 loop spans 12 amino acids. Trimming cost V 3 bases and J 1 base, with 1 base left between them. DNA for the CDR3: TGTGCCAGCAGCTGGAACACCGGGGAGCTGTTTTTT. Translation: CASSWNTGELFF.

This clonotype was seen a few times. The chain has TRBV29-1 and TRBJ1-2, with D unclear. CDR1 and CDR2 from the germline V gene are SQVTM and ANQGSEA. CDR3 length equals 12 residues. Trimming took 5 bases from V and 4 from J, leaving 11 bases between them. The CDR3 DNA sequence: TGCAGCGTTTCCCACCGGGTCTATGGCTACACCTTC. Translating gives CSVSHRVYGYTF.

This clonotype was detected many times. This chain connects TRBV10-3 to TRBJ1-1, with D uncertain. The CDR3 totals 11 residues. CDR1 and CDR2 from the germline V gene are ENHRY and SYGVKD. Deletions cut 4 bases from V and 10 bases from J, with 10 bases between. The CDR3 protein is CAISVTGAAFF. CDR3 in DNA: TGTGCCATCAGTGTAACGGGAGCAGCTTTCTTT.

Many counts were recorded for this clonotype. V and J are TRBV12-5 and TRBJ2-1, with 8 bases identical to TRBD2. The CDR3 spans 17 residues. V was pared by 4 bases and J by 3 bases, with 11 bases of the junction left unmatched. The V gene's germline CDR1 is LGHNT and CDR2 FRNRAP. CDR3 loop: CASGSGGLRRDYNEQFF. For the CDR3, the DNA is TGTGCTAGTGGTTCGGGGGGGCTTAGGAGAGACTACAATGAGCAGTTCTTC.

In its sample, this clonotype was seen once. This chain links TRBV6-6 with TRBJ1-5; a possible D gene is TRBD1 (6 bases). Germline V gene lookup returns CDR1 MNHNY and CDR2 SVGAGI (reference sequence). V lost 5 bases and J 2 bases, leaving 13 bases between the germline ends. This CDR3 comprises 15 residues. CDR3 in DNA: TGTGCCAGCAGTCCTACAGGGCGTCGCAATCAGCCCCAGCATTTT. This gives the protein CASSPTGRRNQPQHF.

This clonotype was seen a handful of times. The rearrangement joins TRBV6-5 to TRBJ1-1; no reliable D call. V shed 8 bases and J shed 6 bases, with 16 bases lying between them. The CDR3 totals 13 residues. Germline loops: CDR1 MNHEY, CDR2 SVGAGI. CDR3 sequence reads: CASGKRFFSEAFF. In DNA, the CDR3 is TGTGCCAGCGGCAAAAGGTTTTTTTCTGAAGCTTTCTTT.

The rearrangement links TRBV6-5 to TRBJ1-4; D is uncertain. The CDR3 consists of 13 residues. Looked up from germline, CDR1 is MNHEY and CDR2 is SVGAGI. Trimming shortened V by 2 bases and J by 5 bases, and 6 bases separated the two germline ends. The CDR3 sequence is CASSYTLNEKLFF. Here the CDR3 DNA reads TGTGCCAGCAGTTACACCCTAAATGAAAAACTGTTTTTT.

This chain connects TRBV18 to TRBJ2-5; D unclear. The CDR3 totals 13 residues. V lost 3 bases and J 2 bases, leaving 7 bases between the germline ends. Germline V gene lookup returns CDR1 KGHSH and CDR2 LQKENI. The CDR3 DNA follows: TGTGCCAGCTCACCCCGGCAGCAAGAGACCCAGTACTTC. Protein product: CASSPRQQETQYF.

This clonotype appeared many times. The chain carries TRBV5-5 and TRBJ2-7; D gene uncertain. V was pared by 0 bases and J by 0 bases, with 13 bases between. Germline V gene sequence: CDR1 SGHKS, CDR2 YYEKEE (reference sequence). The CDR3 runs 16 residues. The CDR3 coding sequence is TGTGCCAGCAGCTTGGAGGGATCGAGGAGCTCCTACGAGCAGTACTTC. It specifies CASSLEGSRSSYEQYF.

This chain joins TRBV3-1 and TRBJ2-3; D not resolved. Germline loops: CDR1 LGHDT, CDR2 YNNKEL (reference sequence). This CDR3 spans 13 amino acids. V was cut by 4 bases and J by 6 bases, with 11 bases left in between. DNA of the CDR3: TGTGCCAGCAGCCCCGGTAATAAGGATACGCAGTATTTT. This gives the protein CASSPGNKDTQYF.

This clonotype was counted at least ten times. The rearrangement uses TRBV3-1 and TRBJ2-1, with 11 bases fitting TRBD2. This CDR3 spans 19 amino acids. V lost 3 bases and J lost 7; bases outside the gene matches: 17. Germline CDR1 and CDR2: LGHDT and YNNKEL (reference sequence). The CDR3 DNA reads TGTGCCAGCAGCCACAGAATTTCGAGACTAGCGGGGCTTCAGAATGAGCAGTTCTTC. It is translated as CASSHRISRLAGLQNEQFF.

The rearrangement joins TRBV7-9 to TRBJ1-1; 7 positions match TRBD1. The germline V gene has CDR1 SEHNR and CDR2 FQNEAQ (reference sequence). The CDR3 length is 14 residues. V lost 5 bases, J lost 11 bases, and 14 bases stayed unmatched. Here the CDR3 reads CASSLGTAYPGAFF. The CDR3 nucleotides read TGTGCCAGCAGCCTGGGGACAGCATACCCAGGGGCTTTCTTT.

This clonotype appeared many times. The chain has TRBV20-1 and TRBJ1-1; possibly TRBD1 for D (5 bases). The germline V and J ends were trimmed by 6 bases and 5 bases, with 19 bases remaining between them. The CDR3 totals 14 residues. CDR1 is DFQATT, CDR2 SNEGSKA, per germline (reference sequence). The CDR3 region is CSARKPKEGTEAFF. In nucleotides, the CDR3 is TGCAGTGCGAGGAAACCGAAGGAGGGGACTGAAGCTTTCTTT.

This clonotype was recorded at least ten times. J is TRBJ1-2 and V is TRBV10-3; D is perhaps TRBD1 (5 bases). The CDR3 consists of 13 residues. CDR1 and CDR2 from the germline V gene are ENHRY and SYGVKD. Trimming removed 8 bases at V and 4 bases at J, with 14 bases between. CDR3 residues: CAIGAGTAYGYTF. The CDR3 DNA reads as TGTGCCATCGGTGCCGGGACGGCCTATGGCTACACCTTC.

In its sample, this clonotype was seen many times. The CDR3, as DNA: TGTGCCAGCAGCCCCCCGACAGGACCCTACGAGCAGTACTTC. Protein: CASSPPTGPYEQYF. The chain joins TRBV11-2 to TRBJ2-7, with D possibly TRBD1 on 6 matching bases. Deletions cut 5 bases from V and 2 bases from J, with 13 bases between. CDR1 is SGHAT and CDR2 is FQNNGV in the germline V gene. This CDR3 is 14 amino acids long.

This clonotype was observed at least ten times. CDR3 nucleotides: TGTGCCAGCAGCCATTCCAGCACAGATACGCAGTATTTT. As protein: CASSHSSTDTQYF. V gene TRBV3-1 combines with J gene TRBJ2-3; no firm D call. Germline lookup yields CDR1 LGHDT and CDR2 YNNKEL (reference sequence). This CDR3 comprises 13 residues. V lost 3 bases, J lost 0 bases, and 4 bases lay in between.

This clonotype was seen only once. The junction departs from germline at one end; a sequencing error may be responsible. V and J are TRBV25-1 and TRBJ1-6; 7 bases match TRBD1. The CDR3 contains 14 residues. CDR1 is MGHDK and CDR2 is SYGVNS in the germline V gene. The CDR3: CASSRDRNNSPLNF. CDR3 in DNA: TGTGCCAGCAGCCGGGACAGAAATAATTCACCCCTCAACTTT.

Many counts were recorded for this clonotype. This chain links TRBV10-3 with TRBJ2-6; TRBD1 aligns across 8 bases. Per the germline V gene, CDR1 is ENHRY and CDR2 is SYGVKD. The ends lost 4 bases at V and 4 bases at J; junction bases unmatched: 9. The CDR3 covers 17 residues. The DNA of the CDR3 is TGTGCCATCAGTGCCGGGACAGGAGAAATCGGGGCCAACGTCCTGACTTTC. Its translation is CAISAGTGEIGANVLTF.

In regard to this clonotype: The junction differs from germline at one of its ends, possibly a read error. The chain employs TRBV20-1 and TRBJ2-5; 7 positions match TRBD2. The CDR3 contains 15 residues. The V gene's germline CDR1 is DFQATT and CDR2 SNEGSKA (reference sequence). Written as DNA, the CDR3 is TGCAGTGTTAGAGATGAGGCGGGGGTAGGGGAGACCCAGTACTTC. Translated, it gives CSVRDEAGVGETQYF.

On this clonotype itself: This CDR3 fails to terminate in the conserved phenylalanine or tryptophan, so it likely reflects a read error. This rearrangement joins TRBV7-2 to TRBJ2-3, with TRBD1 matching 12 bases. J gave up 2 bases and V 4 bases, and 4 bases lay outside the gene matches. Germline CDR1 and CDR2: SGHTA and FQGNSA. The CDR3 has 16 residues. The DNA of the CDR3 is TGTGCCAGCAGCTCGGGACAGGGGGCCTTCACAGATACGCAGTATTCT. Protein product: CASSSGQGAFTDTQYS.

The chain carries TRBV6-2 or TRBV6-3 and TRBJ1-1, with D possibly matching TRBD1 (6 bases). The CDR3 is 14 residues long. Between the trimmed V and J ends, which lost 2 bases and 11 bases, there was a span of 18 bases. CDR1 is MNHEY and CDR2 is SVGEGT in the germline V gene. DNA of the CDR3: TGTGCCAGCAGTTACCAAGGAGGGGGAGAGTACGCTTTCTTT. This gives the protein CASSYQGGGEYAFF.

This chain connects TRBV6-6 to TRBJ2-3; D unresolved. V lost 0 bases, J lost 5 bases, and 6 bases lay in between. The CDR3 runs to 13 residues. The germline V gene has CDR1 MNHNY and CDR2 SVGAGI (reference sequence). In DNA form, the CDR3 reads TGTGCCAGCAGTTACTCCTATCAAGATACGCAGTATTTT. This gives the protein CASSYSYQDTQYF.

The table lists this clonotype with many counts. The gene calls are TRBV3-1 and TRBJ1-5, with D maybe TRBD1 (5 bases). Germline V gives CDR1 LGHDT, CDR2 YNNKEL (reference sequence). The CDR3 sequence is 16 residues long. Trimming took off 1 base at V and 0 bases at J, with 10 bases between the two ends. In DNA, the CDR3 is TGTGCCAGCAGCCAAGGGGGCGGTTATAGCAATCAGCCCCAGCATTTT. Amino acid sequence: CASSQGGGYSNQPQHF. The full variable domain, its missing parts supplied by reference TRBV3-1 and TRBJ1-5, is DTAVSQTPKYLVTQMGNDKSIKCEQNLGHDTMYWYKQDSKKFLKIMFSYNNKELIINETVPNRFSPKSPDKAHLNLHINSLELGDSAVYFCASSQGGGYSNQPQHFGDGTRLSIL.

This chain joins TRBV11-2 and TRBJ1-2, with D maybe TRBD1 (5 bases). The CDR3 length is 15 residues. V lost 5 bases, J lost 6 bases, and 19 bases lay in between. Per germline, CDR1 SGHAT and CDR2 FQNNGV. The CDR3 here is CASSPYRGEGNGYTF. Written as DNA, the CDR3 is TGTGCCAGCAGCCCCTACCGGGGGGAGGGGAATGGCTACACCTTC.

This clonotype has just a few counts. CDR3 region: CASSILGTGDTGELFF. The DNA for the CDR3 is TGTGCCAGTAGTATTTTGGGGACAGGGGACACCGGGGAGCTGTTTTTT. The chain carries TRBV19 and TRBJ2-2; 10 bases align to TRBD1. V lost 3 bases to trimming and J lost 3 bases; unmatched junction nucleotides: 4. The CDR3 loop spans 16 amino acids. Germline CDR1 and CDR2: LNHDA and SQIVND (reference sequence).

This clonotype has a count of ten or more. The V call is TRBV7-8, the J call TRBJ2-5; 12 positions match TRBD2. V was pared by 5 bases and J by 5 bases, with 9 bases of the junction left unmatched. The CDR3 runs to 16 residues. Per the germline V gene, CDR1 is SGHVS and CDR2 is FQNEAQ. The CDR3 nucleotides are TGTGCCAGCAGCCCCGTCGCTAGCGGGGGGGTGGAGACCCAGTACTTC. It is translated as CASSPVASGGVETQYF.

This clonotype was recorded a few times. J is TRBJ1-1 and V is TRBV6-1; D unresolved. V was cut by 6 bases and J by 1 base, with 12 bases left in between. This CDR3 is built from 14 residues. Germline V gives CDR1 MNHNS, CDR2 SASEGT. CDR3 nucleotide sequence: TGTGCCAGCAGCTCGCGGGCAGAGAACACTGAAGCTTTCTTT. Amino acids: CASSSRAENTEAFF.

This clonotype was recorded at least ten times. The rearrangement uses TRBV29-1 and TRBJ1-1, with 9 bases lining up with TRBD1. The length of the CDR3 is 15 residues. CDR1 is SQVTM, CDR2 ANQGSEA, per germline. V was pared by 1 base and J by 0 bases, with 3 bases of the junction left unmatched. The CDR3 is CSVEGGQGMNTEAFF. The CDR3 DNA is TGCAGCGTTGAAGGGGGACAGGGCATGAACACTGAAGCTTTCTTT.

This sequence joins TRBV5-1 and TRBJ2-7; perhaps D is TRBD1 or TRBD2 (6 bases each). V dropped 3 bases and J dropped 1 base, with 20 bases sitting between them. The V gene's germline CDR1 is SGHRS and CDR2 YFSETQ. The CDR3 is 17 residues long. Here the CDR3 DNA reads TGCGCCAGCAGCTCGATCCAGGGGAGGTCCCCGTCCTACGAGCAGTACTTC. Amino acid sequence: CASSSIQGRSPSYEQYF.